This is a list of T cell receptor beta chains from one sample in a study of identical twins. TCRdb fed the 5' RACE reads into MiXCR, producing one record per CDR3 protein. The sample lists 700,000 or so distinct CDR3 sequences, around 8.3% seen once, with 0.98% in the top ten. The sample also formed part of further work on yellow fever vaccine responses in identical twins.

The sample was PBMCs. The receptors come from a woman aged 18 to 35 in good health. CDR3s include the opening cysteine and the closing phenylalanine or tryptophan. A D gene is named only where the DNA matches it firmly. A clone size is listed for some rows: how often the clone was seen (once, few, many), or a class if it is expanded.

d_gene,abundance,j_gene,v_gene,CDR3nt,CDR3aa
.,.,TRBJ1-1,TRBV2,TGTGCCAGCCTAAGACAACACGAAGCTTTCTTT,CASLRQHEAFF
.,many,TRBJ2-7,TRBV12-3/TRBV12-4,TGTGCCAGCAGTTTAGCGGGAGTGAACGAGCAGTACTTC,CASSLAGVNEQYF
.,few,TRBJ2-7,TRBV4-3,TGCGCCAGCAGCCAAGGACAGGATACCTACGAGCAGTACTTC,CASSQGQDTYEQYF
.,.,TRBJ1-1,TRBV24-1,TGTGCCACCAGTGATTTGACTGAAGCTTTCTTT,CATSDLTEAFF
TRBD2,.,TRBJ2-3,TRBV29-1,TGCAGCGTTGAAGGACTAGCGGGGGGGCAAGTCACAGATACGCAGTATTTT,CSVEGLAGGQVTDTQYF
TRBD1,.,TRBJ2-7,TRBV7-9,TGTGCCAGCAGGTCCGGGACAGGGGGCTTCTACGAGCAGTACTTC,CASRSGTGGFYEQYF
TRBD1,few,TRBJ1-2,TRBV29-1,TGCAGCGCAGAAATCGGACAGGGACGAAACTATGGCTACACCTTC,CSAEIGQGRNYGYTF
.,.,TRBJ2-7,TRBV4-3,TGCGCCAGCAGCCAAGTAGGGACTTCGACCGAGCAGTACTTC,CASSQVGTSTEQYF
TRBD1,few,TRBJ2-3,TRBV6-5,TGTGCCAGCAGTTACGTAACAGGGGGCGCAGATACGCAGTATTTT,CASSYVTGGADTQYF
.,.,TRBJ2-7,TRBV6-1,TGTGCCAGCACCGCGACAGCCAGCTCCTACGAGCAGTACTTC,CASTATASSYEQYF
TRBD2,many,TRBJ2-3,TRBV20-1,TGCAGTGCCCCTACCTTTCGGGGGGCAGATACGCAGTATTTT,CSAPTFRGADTQYF
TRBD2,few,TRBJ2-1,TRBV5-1,TGCGCCAGCAGCTTGCGCCCAGCGGGAGGCGACAATGAGCAGTTCTTC,CASSLRPAGGDNEQFF
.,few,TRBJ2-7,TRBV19,TGTGCCAGTAGTATTGGAACAGGGACCTACGAGCAGTACTTC,CASSIGTGTYEQYF
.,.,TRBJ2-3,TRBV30,TGTGCCTGGAGGGCCGGGGAGGGGGCGGGAGATACGCAGTATTTT,CAWRAGEGAGDTQYF
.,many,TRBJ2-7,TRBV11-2,TGTGCCAGCAGCCCCCACGGGCAGACCTTCTACGAGCAGTACTTC,CASSPHGQTFYEQYF
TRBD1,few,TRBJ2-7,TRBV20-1,TGCAGTGCTACCAACCTCCGGGGACAGGGTAACGAGCAGTACTTC,CSATNLRGQGNEQYF
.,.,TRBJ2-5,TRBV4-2,TGTGCCAGCAGCCAAGAGGCTCGGGGATGGCAAGAGACCCAGTACTTC,CASSQEARGWQETQYF
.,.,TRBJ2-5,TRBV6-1,TGTGCCAGCAGTGGGGCAGGTTACCAAGAGACCCAGTACTTC,CASSGAGYQETQYF
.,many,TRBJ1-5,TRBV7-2,TGTGCCAGCAGCTTAGCAGGGGCGAACAATCAGCCCCAGCATTTT,CASSLAGANNQPQHF
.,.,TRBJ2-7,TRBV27,TGTGCCAGCAGCCCCGGAGTAAACTACGAGCAGTACTTC,CASSPGVNYEQYF
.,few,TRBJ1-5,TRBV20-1,TGCAGTGCTAGAACACAGACCAGCAATCAGCCCCAGCATTTT,CSARTQTSNQPQHF
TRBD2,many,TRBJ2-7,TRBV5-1,TGCGCCAGCAGTCCTAGCGGATTCTCCTACGAGCAGTACTTC,CASSPSGFSYEQYF
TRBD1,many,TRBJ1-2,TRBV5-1,TGCGCCAGCAGCTTTGGACAGGACTATGGCTACACCTTC,CASSFGQDYGYTF
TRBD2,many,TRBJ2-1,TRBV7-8,TGTGCCAGCAGCTTAGCACTAGCGGGGGCATCCTACAATGAGCAGTTCTTC,CASSLALAGASYNEQFF
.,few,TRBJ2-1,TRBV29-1,TGCAGCGTTGAAGTAGTGGGCGATGAGCAGTTCTTC,CSVEVVGDEQFF
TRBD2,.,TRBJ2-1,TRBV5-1,TGCGCCAGCAGCCCGTCGGCGGGGGGGCCGGGTGAGCAGTTCTTC,CASSPSAGGPGEQFF
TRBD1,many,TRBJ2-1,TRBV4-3,TGCGCCAGCAGCCAATCAGGGGGCGGCTCCTACAATGAGCAGTTCTTC,CASSQSGGGSYNEQFF
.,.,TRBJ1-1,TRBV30,TGTGCCTGGAGCTTGGGGGAACAGGCTTTCTTT,CAWSLGEQAFF
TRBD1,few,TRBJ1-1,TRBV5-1,TGCGCCAGCAGCAACACAGGGGGGACTGAAGCTTTCTTT,CASSNTGGTEAFF
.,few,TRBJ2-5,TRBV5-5,TGTGCCAGCAGCTTGGGCTTCGCGGAGACCCAGTACTTC,CASSLGFAETQYF
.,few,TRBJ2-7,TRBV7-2,TGTGCCAGCGGCCGGGGTGCCTACGAGCAGTACTTC,CASGRGAYEQYF
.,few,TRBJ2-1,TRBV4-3,TGCGCCAGCAGCCAGTTCCTGGGACAACCGAACAATGAGCAGTTCTTC,CASSQFLGQPNNEQFF
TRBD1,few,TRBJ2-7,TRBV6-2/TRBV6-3,TGTGCCAGCGAGGACAGGCTCGAGGGCTACGAGCAGTACTTC,CASEDRLEGYEQYF
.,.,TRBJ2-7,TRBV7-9,TGTGCCAGCAGTTCATCCGGGACTCTAACCTACGAGCAGTACTTC,CASSSSGTLTYEQYF
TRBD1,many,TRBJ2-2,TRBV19,TGTGCCAGTAGGGACGGGACAGTGAACACCGGGGAGCTGTTTTTT,CASRDGTVNTGELFF
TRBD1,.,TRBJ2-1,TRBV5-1,TGCGCCAGCAGCGCGGGACAGGACTATGAGCAGTTCTTC,CASSAGQDYEQFF
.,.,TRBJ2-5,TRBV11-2,TGTGCCAGCAGCTTCACAGCGAACTTACAAGAGACCCAGTACTTC,CASSFTANLQETQYF
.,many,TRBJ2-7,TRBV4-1,TGCGCCAGCAGCCAAGATGCTATACCCTCCTACGAGCAGTACTTC,CASSQDAIPSYEQYF